This T cell receptor (beta chain) is from a study of blood T cell repertoires in COVID-19. Overall study: PBMCs, B-cell-depleted T cells, or T cells provided the cDNA or gDNA that made up the material.

Researchers sorted participants into cohorts using their self-reported clinical history. Authors' data handling: How many nucleated cells were present was estimated from reference gene primer amplification. Method: immunoSEQ multiplex PCR; TCRdb's copy keeps in-frame clones and lacks some. V, J and clone size derive from that table, while D and trimming were established from the DNA sequence. The sample consists of almost 400,000 clones, roughly 90% of them appearing once. Trimming took 10 bases from V and 7 from J, leaving 19 bases between them. CDR1 and CDR2 (germline): ENHRY, SYGVKD. This CDR3 spans 13 amino acids.

The chain uses TRBV10-3 and TRBJ1-2; D may be TRBD1 (6 bases). Sequenced sample: PBMCs or T cells enriched from blood (not recorded which). The clonotype originates from a woman in her twenties or thirties with acute COVID-19. As DNA, the CDR3 is TGTGCCAGCGCTCTGAATGGGGGCAGTGGCTACACCTTC. It yields the protein CASALNGGSGYTF.